This T cell receptor (beta chain) was sequenced during a study of T cells in localized non-small cell lung cancer. The method was immunoSEQ multiplex PCR; TCRdb's version includes in-frame clones alone and lacks a portion of them. This sample has 75,000 to 85,000 clones; more than 75% occur once, and the top ten carry about a tenth. The sequence derives from a female donor of 60 years or more with stage I lung adenocarcinoma. The sequenced sample was peripheral blood, obtained before any cancer treatment.

The CDR3 region has the DNA TGCAGCGTTGAGGGGGGGGACAGGGGCTACGAGCAGTACTTC. Its translation: CSVEGGDRGYEQYF. The rearrangement joins TRBV29-1 to TRBJ2-7, with 10 bases fitting TRBD1. The germline V gene encodes CDR1 SQVTM and CDR2 ANQGSEA. The CDR3 runs to 14 residues. Trimming at V came to 3 bases and at J to 3 bases, leaving 5 bases not matched to a gene.